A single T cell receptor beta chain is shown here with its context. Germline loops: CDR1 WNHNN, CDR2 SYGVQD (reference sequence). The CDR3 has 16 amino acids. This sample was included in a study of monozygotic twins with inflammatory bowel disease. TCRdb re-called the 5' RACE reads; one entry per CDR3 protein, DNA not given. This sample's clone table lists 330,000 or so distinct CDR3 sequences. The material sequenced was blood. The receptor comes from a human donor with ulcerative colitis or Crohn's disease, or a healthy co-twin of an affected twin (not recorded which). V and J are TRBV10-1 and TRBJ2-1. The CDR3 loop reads CASSEELTSSYNEQFF.